These 2 T cell receptor beta chains originate from one sample sequenced in a study of identical twins. TCRdb re-analysed the 5' RACE reads in MiXCR, keeping a single row per CDR3 protein. Of about 660,000 distinct CDR3 sequences listed, around 8.3% are singletons. This same sample was also taken into another study, of yellow fever vaccine responses in identical twins.

What was sequenced was PBMCs. The receptors shown here come from a young woman in good health.

The chain couples TRBV11-1 to TRBJ2-1; the match to TRBD2 covers 11 bases. Germline V lookup: CDR1 SGHAT, CDR2 FQDESV (reference sequence). Losses at the gene ends were 4 bases for V and 2 bases for J; bases not matched to a gene: 13. The CDR3 totals 19 residues. The CDR3 spells CASSSTRRLLAGAYNEQFF. The CDR3 DNA is TGTGCCAGCAGCTCCACCCGCCGGTTACTAGCGGGAGCCTACAATGAGCAGTTCTTC.

The J gene is TRBJ2-7, the V gene TRBV21-1; TRBD1, the table's D call, was not compared with the DNA. TRBV21-1 is classified as a pseudogene. This CDR3 has 16 amino acids. Here the CDR3 reads CASSKVGGDASYEQYF. The CDR3 region has the DNA TGTGCCAGCAGCAAAGTCGGGGGAGATGCGTCCTACGAGCAGTACTTC.